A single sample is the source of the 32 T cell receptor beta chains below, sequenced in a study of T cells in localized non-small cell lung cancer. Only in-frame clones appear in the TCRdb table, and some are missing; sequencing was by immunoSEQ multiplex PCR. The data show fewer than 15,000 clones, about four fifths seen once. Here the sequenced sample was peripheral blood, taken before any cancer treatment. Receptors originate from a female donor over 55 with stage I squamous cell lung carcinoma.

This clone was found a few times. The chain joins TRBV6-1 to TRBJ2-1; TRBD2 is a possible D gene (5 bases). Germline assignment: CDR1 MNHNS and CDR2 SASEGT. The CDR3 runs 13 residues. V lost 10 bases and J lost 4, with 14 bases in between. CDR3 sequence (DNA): TGTGCCACTCTGCCGGACTTGTACAATGAGCAGTTCTTC. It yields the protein CATLPDLYNEQFF.

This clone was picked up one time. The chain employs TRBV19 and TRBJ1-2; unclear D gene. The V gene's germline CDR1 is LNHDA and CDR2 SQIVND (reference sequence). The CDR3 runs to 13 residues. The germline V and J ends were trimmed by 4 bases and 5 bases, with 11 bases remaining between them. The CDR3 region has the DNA TGTGCCAGTAGTAGAGGCAGGATGTATGGCTACACCTTC. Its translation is CASSRGRMYGYTF.

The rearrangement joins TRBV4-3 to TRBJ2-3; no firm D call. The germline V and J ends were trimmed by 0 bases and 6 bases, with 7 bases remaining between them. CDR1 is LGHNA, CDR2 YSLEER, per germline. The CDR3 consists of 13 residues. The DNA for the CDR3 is TGCGCCAGCAGCCAAGAACTCACGGATACGCAGTATTTT. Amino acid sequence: CASSQELTDTQYF.

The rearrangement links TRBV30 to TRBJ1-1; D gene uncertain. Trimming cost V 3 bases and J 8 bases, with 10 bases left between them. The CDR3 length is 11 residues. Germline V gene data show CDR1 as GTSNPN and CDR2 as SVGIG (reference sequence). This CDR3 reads CAWSPTREAFF. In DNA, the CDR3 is TGTGCCTGGAGCCCCACCAGGGAAGCTTTCTTT.

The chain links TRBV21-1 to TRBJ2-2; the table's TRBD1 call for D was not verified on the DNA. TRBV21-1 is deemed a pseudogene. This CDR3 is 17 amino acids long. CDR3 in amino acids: CASSRAPGQGVTGELFF. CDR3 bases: TGTGCCAGCAGCAGAGCTCCGGGACAGGGTGTCACCGGGGAGCTGTTTTTT.

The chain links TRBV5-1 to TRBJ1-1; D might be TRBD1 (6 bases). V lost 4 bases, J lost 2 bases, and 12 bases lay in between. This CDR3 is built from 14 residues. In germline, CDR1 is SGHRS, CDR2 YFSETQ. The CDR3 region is CASSRDTFNTEAFF. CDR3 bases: TGCGCCAGCAGCAGGGACACCTTCAACACTGAAGCTTTCTTT. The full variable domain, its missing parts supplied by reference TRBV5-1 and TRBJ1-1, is KAGVTQTPRYLIKTRGQQVTLSCSPISGHRSVSWYQQTPGQGLQFLFEYFSETQRNKGNFPGRFSGRQFSNSRSEMNVSTLELGDSALYLCASSRDTFNTEAFFGQGTRLTVV.

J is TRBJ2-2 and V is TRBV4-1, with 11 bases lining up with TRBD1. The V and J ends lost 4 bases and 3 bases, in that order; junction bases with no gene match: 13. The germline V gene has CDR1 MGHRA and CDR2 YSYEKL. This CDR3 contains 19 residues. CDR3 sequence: CASSPVIPAGQGDTGELFF. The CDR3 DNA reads TGCGCCAGCAGCCCCGTAATCCCTGCGGGACAGGGGGACACCGGGGAGCTGTTTTTT.

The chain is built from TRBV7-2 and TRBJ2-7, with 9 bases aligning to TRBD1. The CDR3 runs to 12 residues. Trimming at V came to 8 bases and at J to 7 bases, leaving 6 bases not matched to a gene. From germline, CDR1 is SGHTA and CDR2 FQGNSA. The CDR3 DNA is TGTGCCAGCGCGACAGGGGGGAGAGAGCAGTACTTC. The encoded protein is CASATGGREQYF.

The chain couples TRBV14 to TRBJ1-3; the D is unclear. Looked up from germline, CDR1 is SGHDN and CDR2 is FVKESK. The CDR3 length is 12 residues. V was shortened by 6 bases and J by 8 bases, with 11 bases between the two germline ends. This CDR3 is CASRLRSDTIYF. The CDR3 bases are TGTGCCAGCAGGCTACGCTCAGACACCATATATTTT.

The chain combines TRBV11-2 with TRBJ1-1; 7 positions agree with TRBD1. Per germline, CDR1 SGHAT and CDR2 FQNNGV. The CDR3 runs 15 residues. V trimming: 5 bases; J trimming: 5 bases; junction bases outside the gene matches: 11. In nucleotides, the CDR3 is TGTGCCAGCAGCCTACCCTCAGGGGGTAGGACTGAAGCTTTCTTT. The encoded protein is CASSLPSGGRTEAFF.

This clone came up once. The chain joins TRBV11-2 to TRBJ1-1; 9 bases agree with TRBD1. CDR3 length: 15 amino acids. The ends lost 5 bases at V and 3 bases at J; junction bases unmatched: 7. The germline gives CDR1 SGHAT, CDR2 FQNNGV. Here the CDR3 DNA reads TGTGCCAGCAGCCCACGACAGGGGGGGTACACTGAAGCTTTCTTT. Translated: CASSPRQGGYTEAFF.

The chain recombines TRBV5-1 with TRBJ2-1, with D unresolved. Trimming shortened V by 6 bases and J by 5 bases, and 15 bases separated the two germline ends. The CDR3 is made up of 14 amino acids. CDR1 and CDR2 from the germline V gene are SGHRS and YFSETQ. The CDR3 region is CASKELPSDNEQFF. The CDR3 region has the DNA TGCGCCAGCAAGGAACTACCATCAGACAATGAGCAGTTCTTC.

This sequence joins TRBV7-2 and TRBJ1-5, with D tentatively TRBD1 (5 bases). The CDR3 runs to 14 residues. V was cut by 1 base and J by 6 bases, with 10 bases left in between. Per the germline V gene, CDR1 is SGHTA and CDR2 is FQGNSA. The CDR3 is CASSLDFGGQPQHF. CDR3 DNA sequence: TGTGCCAGCAGCTTAGATTTTGGGGGTCAGCCCCAGCATTTT.

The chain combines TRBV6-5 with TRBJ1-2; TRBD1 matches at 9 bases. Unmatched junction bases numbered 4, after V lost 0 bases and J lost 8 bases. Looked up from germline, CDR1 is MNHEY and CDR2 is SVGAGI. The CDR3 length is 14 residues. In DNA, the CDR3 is TGTGCCAGCAGTTACTCGTACAGGGGGCAGGGCTACACCTTC. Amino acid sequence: CASSYSYRGQGYTF.

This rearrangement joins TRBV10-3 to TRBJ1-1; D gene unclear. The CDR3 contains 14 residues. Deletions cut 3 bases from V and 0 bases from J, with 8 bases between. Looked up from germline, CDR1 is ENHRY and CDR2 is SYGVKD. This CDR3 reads CAISELGMNTEAFF. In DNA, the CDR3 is TGTGCCATCAGTGAACTGGGGATGAACACTGAAGCTTTCTTT.

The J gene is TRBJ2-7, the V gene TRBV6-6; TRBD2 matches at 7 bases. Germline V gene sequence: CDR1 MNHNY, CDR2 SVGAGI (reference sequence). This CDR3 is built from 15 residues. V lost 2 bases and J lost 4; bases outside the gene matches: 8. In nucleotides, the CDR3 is TGTGCCAGCAGTTACACCCAGCGGGATCCTTACGAGCAGTACTTC. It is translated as CASSYTQRDPYEQYF.

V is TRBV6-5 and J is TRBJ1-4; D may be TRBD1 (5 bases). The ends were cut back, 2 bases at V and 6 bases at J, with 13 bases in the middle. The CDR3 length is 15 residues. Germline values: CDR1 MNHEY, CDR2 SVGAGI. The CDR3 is CASSYPGGGDEKLFF. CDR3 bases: TGTGCCAGCAGTTACCCCGGGGGTGGCGATGAAAAACTGTTTTTT.

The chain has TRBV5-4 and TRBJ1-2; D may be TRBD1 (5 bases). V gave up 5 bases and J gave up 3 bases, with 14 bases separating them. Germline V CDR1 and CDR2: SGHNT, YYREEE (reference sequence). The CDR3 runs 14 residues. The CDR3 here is CASSQAGTYYGYTF. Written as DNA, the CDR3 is TGTGCCAGCAGTCAGGCCGGGACCTACTATGGCTACACCTTC.

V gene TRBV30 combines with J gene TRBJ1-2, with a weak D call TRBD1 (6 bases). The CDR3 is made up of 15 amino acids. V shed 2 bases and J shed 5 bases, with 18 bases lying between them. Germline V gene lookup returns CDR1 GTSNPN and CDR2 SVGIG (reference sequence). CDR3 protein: CAWSRRRGGNYGYTF. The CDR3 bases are TGTGCCTGGAGTCGCCGCAGGGGAGGAAATTATGGCTACACCTTC.

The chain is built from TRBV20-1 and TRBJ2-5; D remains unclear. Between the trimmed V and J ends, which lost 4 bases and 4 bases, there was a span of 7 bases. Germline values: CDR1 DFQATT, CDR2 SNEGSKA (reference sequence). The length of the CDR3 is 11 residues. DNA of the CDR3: TGCAGTGCTAACCCCGGAGAGACCCAGTACTTC. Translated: CSANPGETQYF.

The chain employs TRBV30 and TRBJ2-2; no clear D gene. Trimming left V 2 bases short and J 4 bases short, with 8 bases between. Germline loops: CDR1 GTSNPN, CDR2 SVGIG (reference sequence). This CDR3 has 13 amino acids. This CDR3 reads CAWSLGFTGELFF. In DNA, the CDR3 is TGTGCCTGGAGTTTAGGTTTCACCGGGGAGCTGTTTTTT.

The DNA of the CDR3 is TGCGCCAGCAGCCAAGTTAAAGCGGGGGAGCAGTACTTC. Protein product: CASSQVKAGEQYF. V and J are TRBV4-1 and TRBJ2-7; 7 bases are shared with TRBD2. The V gene's germline CDR1 is MGHRA and CDR2 YSYEKL. The length of the CDR3 is 13 residues. The trim removed 1 base at V and 7 bases at J, leaving 4 bases unmatched.

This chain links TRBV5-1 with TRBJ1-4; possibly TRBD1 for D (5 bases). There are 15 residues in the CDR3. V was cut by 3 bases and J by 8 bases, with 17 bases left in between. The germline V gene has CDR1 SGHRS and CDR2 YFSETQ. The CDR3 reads CASSWGYGVKEKLFF. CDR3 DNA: TGCGCCAGCAGCTGGGGGTATGGGGTGAAGGAAAAACTGTTTTTT.

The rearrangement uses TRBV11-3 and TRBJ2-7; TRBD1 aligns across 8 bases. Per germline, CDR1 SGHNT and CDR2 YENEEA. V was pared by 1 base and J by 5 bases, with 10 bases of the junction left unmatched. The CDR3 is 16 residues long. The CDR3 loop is CASSLVPWDRSNEQYF. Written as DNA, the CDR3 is TGTGCCAGCAGCTTAGTGCCCTGGGACAGGTCCAACGAGCAGTACTTC.

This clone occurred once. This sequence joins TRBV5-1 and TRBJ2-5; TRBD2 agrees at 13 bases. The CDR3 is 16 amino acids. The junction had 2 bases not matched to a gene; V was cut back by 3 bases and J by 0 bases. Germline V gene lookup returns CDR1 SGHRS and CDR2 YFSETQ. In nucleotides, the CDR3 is TGCGCCAGCAGCTCGGGACTAGCGGGGCACCAAGAGACCCAGTACTTC. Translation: CASSSGLAGHQETQYF.

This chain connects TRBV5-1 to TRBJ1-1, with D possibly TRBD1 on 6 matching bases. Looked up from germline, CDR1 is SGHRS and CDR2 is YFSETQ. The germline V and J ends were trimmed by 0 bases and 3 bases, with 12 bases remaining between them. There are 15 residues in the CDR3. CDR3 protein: CASSLDGQRDTEAFF. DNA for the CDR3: TGCGCCAGCAGCTTGGACGGACAGAGGGACACTGAAGCTTTCTTT.

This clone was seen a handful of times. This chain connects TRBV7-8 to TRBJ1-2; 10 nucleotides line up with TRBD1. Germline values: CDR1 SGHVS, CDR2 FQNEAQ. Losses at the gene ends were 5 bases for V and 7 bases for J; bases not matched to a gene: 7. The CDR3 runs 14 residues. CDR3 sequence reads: CASSERDRGFGYTF. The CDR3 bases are TGTGCCAGCAGCGAACGGGACAGGGGTTTTGGCTACACCTTC. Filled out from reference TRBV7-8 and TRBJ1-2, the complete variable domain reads GAGVSQSPRYKVAKRGQDVALRCDPISGHVSLFWYQQALGQGPEFLTYFQNEAQLDKSGLPSDRFFAERPEGSVSTLKIQRTQQEDSAVYLCASSERDRGFGYTFGSGTRLTVV.

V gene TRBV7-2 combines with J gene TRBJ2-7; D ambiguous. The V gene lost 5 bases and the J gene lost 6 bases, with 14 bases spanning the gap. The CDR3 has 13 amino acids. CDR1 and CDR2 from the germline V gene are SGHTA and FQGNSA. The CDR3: CASSPPFSPEQYF. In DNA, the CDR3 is TGTGCCAGCAGCCCGCCGTTTTCCCCCGAGCAGTACTTC.

CDR3 DNA: TGTGCCAGCAGCGTAGAGGGAGGACAGGGGAGAGACACTGAAGCTTTCTTT. This codes for CASSVEGGQGRDTEAFF. The V and J genes are TRBV9 and TRBJ1-1, with 9 bases aligning to TRBD1. In germline, CDR1 is SGDLS, CDR2 YYNGEE. V lost 0 bases to trimming and J lost 3 bases; unmatched junction nucleotides: 9. The CDR3 totals 17 residues.

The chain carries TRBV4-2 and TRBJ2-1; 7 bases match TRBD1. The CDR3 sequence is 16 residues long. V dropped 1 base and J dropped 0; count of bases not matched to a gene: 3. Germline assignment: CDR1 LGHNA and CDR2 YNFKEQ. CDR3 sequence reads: CASSQAGQPSYNEQFF. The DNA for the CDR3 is TGTGCCAGCAGCCAAGCGGGACAGCCCTCCTACAATGAGCAGTTCTTC.

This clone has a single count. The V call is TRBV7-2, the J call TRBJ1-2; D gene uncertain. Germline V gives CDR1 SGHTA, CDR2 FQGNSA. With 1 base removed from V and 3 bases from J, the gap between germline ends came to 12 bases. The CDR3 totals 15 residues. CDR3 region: CASSLENGGHYGYTF. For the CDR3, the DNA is TGTGCCAGCAGCTTAGAGAACGGAGGGCACTATGGCTACACCTTC.

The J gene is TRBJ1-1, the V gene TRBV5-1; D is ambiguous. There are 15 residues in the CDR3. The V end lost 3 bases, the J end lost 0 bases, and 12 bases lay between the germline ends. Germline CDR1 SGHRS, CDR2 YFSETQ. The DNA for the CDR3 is TGCGCCAGCAGCTCTGGGTCGACCCTGAACACTGAAGCTTTCTTT. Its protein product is CASSSGSTLNTEAFF. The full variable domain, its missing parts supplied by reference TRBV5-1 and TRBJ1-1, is KAGVTQTPRYLIKTRGQQVTLSCSPISGHRSVSWYQQTPGQGLQFLFEYFSETQRNKGNFPGRFSGRQFSNSRSEMNVSTLELGDSALYLCASSSGSTLNTEAFFGQGTRLTVV.